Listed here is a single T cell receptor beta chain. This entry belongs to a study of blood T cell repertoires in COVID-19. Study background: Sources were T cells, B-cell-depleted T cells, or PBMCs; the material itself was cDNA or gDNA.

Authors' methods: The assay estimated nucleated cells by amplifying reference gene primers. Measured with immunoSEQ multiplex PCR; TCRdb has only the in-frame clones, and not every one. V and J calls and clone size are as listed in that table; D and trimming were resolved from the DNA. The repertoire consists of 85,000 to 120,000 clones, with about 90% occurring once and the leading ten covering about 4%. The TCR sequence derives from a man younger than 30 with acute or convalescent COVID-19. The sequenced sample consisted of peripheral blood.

The CDR3 loop reads CASSPPVAGQGRYEQYF. DNA for the CDR3: TGTGCCAGCTCACCACCGGTAGCGGGACAGGGGAGGTACGAGCAGTACTTC. V usage is TRBV18 and J usage is TRBJ2-7; 10 nucleotides agree with TRBD1. Unmatched junction bases numbered 9, after V lost 0 bases and J lost 4 bases. The CDR3 covers 17 residues. CDR1 is KGHSH and CDR2 is LQKENI in the germline V gene.